This T cell receptor beta chain was obtained from a study of CD8 T cells in Susac syndrome. Study details: When blood was drawn, patients with Susac syndrome were on intravenous immunoglobulin alone, on corticosteroids, or therapy-naive.

Germline V gives CDR1 SGHRS, CDR2 YFSETQ. V shed 2 bases and J shed 0 bases, with 9 bases lying between them. CDR3 size: 15 residues. RNA totalling roughly 0.45 to 1 ug underwent reverse transcription with random hexamers. The amplification used immunoSEQ multiplex PCR on TCR beta CDR3; it spanned 54 Vbeta and 13 Jbeta. Each CDR3 protein is one row after TCRdb ran MiXCR on the immunoSEQ multiplex PCR reads. The sample has over 150,000 distinct CDR3 sequences; 90% to 95% are singletons. CD8+ and CD4+ blood T cells underwent TCR beta sequencing. The sequence came from a human donor with Susac syndrome. The sample was CD4+ T cells from PBMCs. V and J are TRBV5-1 and TRBJ2-1; D is ambiguous. The CDR3 nucleotides read TGCGCCAGCAGCTTAATAAGCAGCTCCTACAATGAGCAGTTCTTC. Translating it yields CASSLISSSYNEQFF.